This is a list of T cell receptor beta chains from one sample in a study of cytomegalovirus exposure and HLA in healthy donors. Sequenced by immunoSEQ multiplex PCR; TCRdb stores in-frame clones only, minus some. The sample has under 150,000 clones; 70% to 85% are singletons. Sequenced sample: PBMCs. The receptors come from a male donor in good health and CMV-seronegative. CDR3s include the opening cysteine and the closing phenylalanine or tryptophan. The D gene is left open where the match is weak. Not all rows give a size; the values are once, few, many and, for expanded clones, a class.

cdr3_aa | cdr3_nt | clone_size | d_call | j_call | v_call | cdr3_length
CATSRDIGVYGYTF | TGTGCCACCAGCAGAGACATAGGGGTCTATGGCTACACCTTC | . | . | TRBJ1-2 | TRBV15 | 14
CASSVDSGGPGVIAGELFF | TGTGCCAGCAGCGTAGACTCGGGAGGGCCGGGGGTAATAGCTGGGGAGCTGTTTTTT | . | TRBD2 | TRBJ2-2 | TRBV9 | 19
CASSLTGELYEQYF | TGCGCCAGCAGCTTGACAGGGGAGTTATACGAGCAGTACTTC | . | TRBD1 | TRBJ2-7 | TRBV5-1 | 14
CASSLGAGLNEKLFF | TGCGCCAGCAGCCTGGGGGCAGGGCTTAATGAAAAACTGTTTTTT | . | . | TRBJ1-4 | TRBV5-1 | 15
CSAKYSIATNEKLFF | TGCAGCGCCAAGTATTCGATAGCAACTAATGAAAAACTGTTTTTT | . | . | TRBJ1-4 | TRBV29-1 | 15
CASSPAGGQDGNTIYF | TGTGCCAGCAGCCCCGCGGGGGGCCAGGATGGAAACACCATATATTTT | . | . | TRBJ1-3 | TRBV7-9 | 16
CASSPAAGSYNEQFF | TGTGCCAGCAGTCCTGCGGCGGGATCATACAATGAGCAGTTCTTC | once | . | TRBJ2-1 | TRBV28 | 15
CASSLVAGSSYNEQFF | TGTGCCAGCAGCTTAGTAGCGGGGAGCTCCTACAATGAGCAGTTCTTC | . | TRBD2 | TRBJ2-1 | TRBV11-3 | 16
CASSYSWESGGGYTF | TGTGCCAGCAGTTACAGCTGGGAATCGGGGGGCGGCTACACCTTC | . | . | TRBJ1-2 | TRBV6-5 | 15
CASSTDRKGYTF | TGTGCCAGCAGCACCGACAGGAAGGGCTACACCTTC | once | . | TRBJ1-2 | TRBV7-8 | 12
CATSSPGNNYGYTF | TGTGCCACCAGCAGTCCAGGCAATAACTATGGCTACACCTTC | . | . | TRBJ1-2 | TRBV15 | 14
CASSEGGPDTGELFF | TGTGCCAGCAGCGAGGGAGGGCCGGACACCGGGGAGCTGTTTTTT | . | TRBD2 | TRBJ2-2 | TRBV6-1 | 15
CASSYPPLATLFF | TGTGCCAGCAGTTACCCCCCGCTAGCAACGCTGTTCTTC | . | . | TRBJ2-1 | TRBV6-6 | 13
CASSLVSGRLGGTDTQYF | TGCGCCAGCAGCTTGGTTAGCGGGAGGCTGGGCGGCACAGATACGCAGTATTTT | once | TRBD2 | TRBJ2-3 | TRBV5-1 | 18
CASSWGGLEFYNEQFF | TGTGCCAGCAGCTGGGGGGGACTAGAATTTTACAATGAGCAGTTCTTC | few | TRBD2 | TRBJ2-1 | TRBV13 | 16
CASGDTDTQYF | TGTGCCTCCGGAGACACAGATACGCAGTATTTT | once | . | TRBJ2-3 | TRBV11-2 | 11
CASGTGTSEYKQYF | TGCGCCAGCGGAACCGGGACTAGCGAGTATAAGCAGTACTTC | once | TRBD2 | TRBJ2-7 | TRBV10-2 | 14
CASSRPGGSSYEQYF | TGTGCCAGCAGTAGGCCGGGTGGTAGCTCCTACGAGCAGTACTTC | few | . | TRBJ2-7 | TRBV28 | 15
CASSLGQGGTEAFF | TGTGCCAGCAGCCTAGGGCAAGGAGGGACTGAAGCTTTCTTT | . | . | TRBJ1-1 | TRBV5-4 | 14
CASSSGSPVYYEQYF | TGTGCCAGCAGCTCCGGGTCCCCAGTATACTACGAGCAGTACTTC | . | . | TRBJ2-7 | TRBV11-1 | 15
CASSAGQSYEQYF | TGTGCCAGCAGTGCGGGACAGTCCTACGAGCAGTACTTC | . | . | TRBJ2-7 | TRBV9 | 13
CASSSGTGRYAEAFF | TGCGCCAGCAGCTCGGGGACAGGGAGGTACGCTGAAGCTTTCTTT | . | TRBD1 | TRBJ1-1 | TRBV4-3 | 15
CARDRRERLAYNEQFF | TGTGCTAGGGACCGCCGAGAGAGACTAGCCTACAATGAGCAGTTCTTC | . | . | TRBJ2-1 | TRBV12-5 | 16
CASRSAGHMHSNQPQHF | TGTGCCAGTCGATCCGCCGGACATATGCATAGCAATCAGCCCCAGCATTTT | . | . | TRBJ1-5 | TRBV19 | 17
CASSLDGRGGNQPQHF | TGTGCCAGCAGCTTAGATGGCAGGGGAGGCAATCAGCCCCAGCATTTT | . | . | TRBJ1-5 | TRBV7-9 | 16
CASSQDKGRGGEKLFF | TGTGCCAGCAGCCAAGATAAAGGCAGGGGAGGGGAAAAACTGTTTTTT | once | . | TRBJ1-4 | TRBV14 | 16
CASSSTGGEKTQYF | TGTGCCAGCAGCTCCACAGGGGGCGAGAAGACCCAGTACTTC | . | TRBD1 | TRBJ2-5 | TRBV11-2 | 14
CASSLGGDEQFF | TGTGCCAGCAGCCTGGGGGGGGATGAGCAGTTCTTC | . | TRBD2 | TRBJ2-1 | TRBV5-6 | 12
CATSRDVPLQETQYF | TGTGCCACCAGCAGAGATGTCCCCCTCCAAGAGACCCAGTACTTC | . | . | TRBJ2-5 | TRBV15 | 15
CASSLAGMGETQYF | TGTGCCAGCAGCTTAGCGGGGATGGGGGAGACCCAGTACTTC | few | . | TRBJ2-5 | TRBV7-3 | 14
CASSPPRTERWNTEAFF | TGTGCCAGCAGTCCGCCCCGGACAGAAAGATGGAACACTGAAGCTTTCTTT | . | . | TRBJ1-1 | TRBV27 | 17
CASSSQTKPGFGF | TGTGCCAGCAGCTCACAAACAAAGCCAGGGTTTGGCTTC | . | . | TRBJ1-2 | TRBV11-2 | 13
CASRRLTGGANEQYF | TGTGCCAGCCGGCGGTTAACAGGGGGCGCGAACGAGCAGTACTTC | . | TRBD1 | TRBJ2-7 | TRBV6-5 | 15
CASSEAAAGLDSPLHF | TGTGCCAGCAGTGAAGCGGCGGCGGGGCTTGACTCACCCCTCCACTTT | few | . | TRBJ1-6 | TRBV6-1 | 16
CASSSGTGSEQYF | TGTGCCAGCAGCTCCGGGACAGGTAGCGAGCAGTACTTC | once | TRBD1 | TRBJ2-7 | TRBV11-3 | 13
CASSLALNTEAFF | TGCGCCAGCAGCTTGGCTCTGAACACTGAAGCTTTCTTT | . | . | TRBJ1-1 | TRBV5-1 | 13
CASSGGTGARTDTQYF | TGCGCCAGCAGCGGCGGGACAGGGGCGCGCACAGATACGCAGTATTTT | . | TRBD1 | TRBJ2-3 | TRBV5-1 | 16